This T cell receptor beta chain was retrieved from a study of cytomegalovirus exposure and HLA in healthy donors. Germline assignment: CDR1 SGDLS and CDR2 YYNGEE. The V gene end was trimmed by 1 base and the J gene end by 0 bases; junction bases not matched to a gene: 1. The CDR3 consists of 15 residues. Study conclusions and caveats: Later analysis reportedly placed an Asian-associated ancestry cluster below the roughly 630-donor mean in N-insertions. Some TCR beta chains (164 of them) were listed as cytomegalovirus-associated. Roughly uniform sequencing depth across donors was assumed, possibly incorrectly.

The PCR contained 60 Vbeta and 13 Jbeta primers. The method was immunoSEQ multiplex PCR; TCRdb's version includes in-frame clones alone and lacks a portion of them. The sample has more than 65,000 clones; around three quarters are singletons. Turning to this clone: The antigen remains undetermined.

The J gene is TRBJ2-5, the V gene TRBV9; 9 bases agree with TRBD2. The source is a man aged 35-49 years in good health and CMV-seronegative. The sequenced sample consisted of PBMCs. The DNA for the CDR3 is TGTGCCAGCAGCGTACTAGCGGGGCACCAAGAGACCCAGTACTTC. It encodes CASSVLAGHQETQYF.